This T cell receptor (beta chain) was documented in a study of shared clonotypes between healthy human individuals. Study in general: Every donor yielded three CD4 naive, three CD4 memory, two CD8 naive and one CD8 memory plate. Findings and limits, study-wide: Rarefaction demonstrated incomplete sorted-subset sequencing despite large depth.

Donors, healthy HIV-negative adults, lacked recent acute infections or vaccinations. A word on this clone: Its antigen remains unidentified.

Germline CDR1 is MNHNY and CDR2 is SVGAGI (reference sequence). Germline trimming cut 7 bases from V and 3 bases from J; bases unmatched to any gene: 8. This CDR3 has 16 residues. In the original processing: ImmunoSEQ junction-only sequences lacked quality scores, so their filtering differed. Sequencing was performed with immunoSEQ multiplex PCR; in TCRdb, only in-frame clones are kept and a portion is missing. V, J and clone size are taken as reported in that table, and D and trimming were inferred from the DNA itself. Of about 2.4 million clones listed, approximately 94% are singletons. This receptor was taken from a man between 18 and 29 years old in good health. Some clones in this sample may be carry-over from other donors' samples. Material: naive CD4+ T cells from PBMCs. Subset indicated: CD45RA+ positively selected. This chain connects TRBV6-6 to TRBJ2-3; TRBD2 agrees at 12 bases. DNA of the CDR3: TGTGCCAGCAAAGCCGCTAGCGGGAGGGAGACAGATACGCAGTATTTT. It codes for CASKAASGRETDTQYF.